Below, 3 T cell receptor beta chains from the same sample are listed, as sequenced in a study of tumor and adjacent non-tumor tissue in lung cancer. This sample's RNA came from whole unsorted tissue. This non-tumor lung sample came from over 3 cm beyond the tumor edge. The library came from three nested PCR rounds adapted from ARM-PCR protocols. Using its own MiXCR run on the multiplex PCR reads, TCRdb lists one record per CDR3 protein. This sample has 65,000 to 75,000 distinct CDR3 sequences, with 75% to 85% found just once. Sequenced: distant non-tumor lung tissue. The receptors come from a man aged 60 to 69 with non-small cell lung cancer.

There are many counts of this clonotype. This chain uses TRBV5-6 with TRBJ2-7; 11 nucleotides agree with TRBD2. The CDR3 contains 15 residues. The germline gives CDR1 SGHDT, CDR2 YYEEEE. Trimming removed 4 bases from V and 5 bases from J; junction bases left unmatched: 8. This CDR3 reads CASSISGRVKNEQYF. The CDR3, as DNA: TGTGCCAGCAGCATTAGCGGGAGGGTTAAAAACGAGCAGTACTTC.

This clonotype was found many times. This chain joins TRBV11-2 and TRBJ2-7; D gene unclear. CDR3 length equals 13 residues. V was pared by 8 bases and J by 2 bases, with 13 bases between. The germline V gene encodes CDR1 SGHAT and CDR2 FQNNGV. The CDR3 sequence is CASALGSTYEQYF. The CDR3 bases are TGTGCCAGCGCCTTGGGAAGCACCTACGAGCAGTACTTC. Supplemented by reference TRBV11-2 and TRBJ2-7, the full variable domain reads EAGVAQSPRYKIIEKRQSVAFWCNPISGHATLYWYQQILGQGPKLLIQFQNNGVVDDSQLPKDRFSAERLKGVDSTLKIQPAKLEDSAVYLCASALGSTYEQYFGPGTRLTVT.

As regards this clonotype: The germline gene is not matched at one end of the junction; a read error may be the cause. The rearrangement joins TRBV10-3 to TRBJ2-1; 7 bases agree with TRBD2. This CDR3 comprises 12 residues. The germline CDR1 and CDR2 sequences are ENHRY and SYGVKD. In DNA, the CDR3 is TGTGCCATGGGGGGGGAGCACAATGAACAGTTCTTC. Protein: CAMGGEHNEQFF.